A single sample gave rise to the 32 T cell receptor beta chains below, sequenced in a study of CD8+ T cells in alopecia areata. Investigators isolated RNA and reverse transcribed it into cDNA to act as the sequencing template. TCRdb's copy holds only in-frame clones and misses some; the assay was immunoSEQ multiplex PCR. This table has about 200,000 clones, roughly three fifths appearing once. Treatment indicated: oral pan-JAK inhibitor, 5-10 mg twice daily. Sample: CD4+ T cells sorted from blood, taken at week 4, from a patient treated with tofacitinib. The receptors derive from a human donor with alopecia areata.

The rearrangement uses TRBV19 and TRBJ1-1, with 8 positions matching TRBD1. Losses at the gene ends were 9 bases for V and 3 bases for J; bases not matched to a gene: 6. This CDR3 is built from 13 residues. The germline gives CDR1 LNHDA, CDR2 SQIVND (reference sequence). CDR3 loop: CASRGPVDTEAFF. CDR3 in DNA: TGTGCCAGCAGGGGGCCAGTGGACACTGAAGCTTTCTTT. The full variable domain, rest sourced from reference TRBV19 and TRBJ1-1, is DGGITQSPKYLFRKEGQNVTLSCEQNLNHDAMYWYRQDPGQGLRLIYYSQIVNDFQKGDIAEGYSVSREKKESFPLTVTSAQKNPTAFYLCASRGPVDTEAFFGQGTRLTVV.

This clone was counted only a few times. The chain has TRBV10-3 and TRBJ2-3; D not certain. The germline CDR1 and CDR2 sequences are ENHRY and SYGVKD. With 5 bases removed from V and 1 base from J, the gap between germline ends came to 7 bases. This CDR3 is built from 13 residues. CDR3 protein: CAISSPGTDTQYF. Here the CDR3 DNA reads TGTGCCATCAGTTCACCCGGCACAGATACGCAGTATTTT.

In this sample, this clone turned up a few times. One junction end does not reproduce the germline sequence, and a read error may be involved. This chain connects TRBV7-2 to TRBJ2-7; D tentatively reads TRBD1 or TRBD2 (6 bases each). Looked up from germline, CDR1 is SGHTA and CDR2 is FQGNSA. The CDR3 is 16 amino acids. Here the CDR3 DNA reads TGTGCCAGCAGTTTAGGTCGGGGGCGAAGCTCCTACGAGCAGTACTTC. This codes for CASSLGRGRSSYEQYF.

The chain employs TRBV29-1 and TRBJ2-5; no clear D. Germline values: CDR1 SQVTM, CDR2 ANQGSEA. The CDR3 consists of 13 residues. V lost 0 bases and J lost 5, with 10 bases in between. The CDR3 loop reads CSVEDQGLETQYF. The CDR3 nucleotides read TGCAGCGTTGAAGATCAAGGTCTCGAGACCCAGTACTTC.

The gene calls are TRBV5-1 and TRBJ2-3; TRBD1 agrees at 10 bases. Unmatched junction bases numbered 2, after V lost 4 bases and J lost 3 bases. Germline V gene sequence: CDR1 SGHRS, CDR2 YFSETQ. The CDR3 covers 14 residues. For the CDR3, the DNA is TGCGCCAGCAGCCTGGACAGGGGGACAGATACGCAGTATTTT. Its protein product is CASSLDRGTDTQYF.

V gene TRBV29-1 combines with J gene TRBJ1-1; D not certain. Trimming took 6 bases from V and 1 from J, leaving 12 bases between them. The length of the CDR3 is 13 residues. CDR1 and CDR2 from the germline V gene are SQVTM and ANQGSEA. In nucleotides, the CDR3 is TGCAGCGTGGCCTATACACCGAACACTGAAGCTTTCTTT. Protein sequence: CSVAYTPNTEAFF.

The chain links TRBV9 to TRBJ1-1; D might be TRBD1 (6 bases). This CDR3 comprises 16 residues. The V end was cut by 0 bases, the J end by 5 bases, with 17 bases between. Germline V gives CDR1 SGDLS, CDR2 YYNGEE. The CDR3 is CASSVEPGVGGTEAFF. CDR3 nucleotide sequence: TGTGCCAGCAGCGTAGAACCCGGGGTAGGGGGGACTGAAGCTTTCTTT. The full variable domain, rest sourced from reference TRBV9 and TRBJ1-1, is DSGVTQTPKHLITATGQRVTLRCSPRSGDLSVYWYQQSLDQGLQFLIQYYNGEERAKGNILERFSAQQFPDLHSELNLSSLELGDSALYFCASSVEPGVGGTEAFFGQGTRLTVV.

In DNA, the CDR3 is TGTGCCAGCAGCGTATCGCCGACGGTAAGGTCAGATACGCAGTATTTT. Protein: CASSVSPTVRSDTQYF. The V gene is TRBV9, the J gene TRBJ2-3; D unresolved. The CDR3 is 16 residues long. V dropped 1 base and J dropped 4 bases, with 16 bases sitting between them. Germline values: CDR1 SGDLS, CDR2 YYNGEE.

V is TRBV2 and J is TRBJ2-5; TRBD2 agrees at 11 bases. Germline CDR1 and CDR2: SNHLY and FYNNEI. The CDR3 consists of 12 residues. The CDR3 nucleotides read TGTGGAGCCGGGACTAGCGGTACGACCCAGTACTTC. This gives the protein CGAGTSGTTQYF.

This chain connects TRBV2 to TRBJ1-6; 9 nucleotides agree with TRBD1. V was pared by 5 bases and J by 7 bases, with 6 bases of the junction left unmatched. Germline CDR1 reads SNHLY; CDR2 reads FYNNEI. There are 15 residues in the CDR3. Here the CDR3 reads CASSWTGDDNSPLHF. The CDR3 nucleotides are TGTGCCAGCAGTTGGACAGGGGATGACAATTCACCCCTCCACTTT.

J is TRBJ2-2 and V is TRBV19; TRBD1 matches at 10 bases. The germline CDR1 and CDR2 sequences are LNHDA and SQIVND (reference sequence). V dropped 7 bases and J dropped 6; count of bases not matched to a gene: 8. This CDR3 region has 15 residues. CDR3 sequence reads: CASTSTGGVSGELFF. CDR3 nucleotides: TGTGCCAGTACTTCGACAGGGGGCGTCTCCGGGGAGCTGTTTTTT.

The chain is built from TRBV30 and TRBJ2-5, with D perhaps TRBD1 or TRBD2 (5 bases each). Trimming removed 8 bases from V and 4 bases from J, with 17 bases in between. CDR3 length: 13 amino acids. Germline-derived CDR1 and CDR2 are GTSNPN and SVGIG (reference sequence). CDR3 sequence: CALIEGTAETQYF. DNA of the CDR3: TGTGCCCTAATTGAGGGGACCGCAGAGACCCAGTACTTC.

This chain links TRBV9 with TRBJ2-3; D may be TRBD1 (5 bases). Trimming took 3 bases from V and 2 from J, leaving 10 bases between them. Germline V gene sequence: CDR1 SGDLS, CDR2 YYNGEE. The CDR3 runs 14 residues. The CDR3 sequence: CASSAYRSTDTQYF. Here the CDR3 DNA reads TGTGCCAGCAGCGCGTACAGGTCCACAGATACGCAGTATTTT.

The sample holds a few counts of this clone. This rearrangement joins TRBV28 to TRBJ2-3; unclear D gene. Germline lookup yields CDR1 MDHEN and CDR2 SYDVKM. Trimming took 3 bases from V and 3 from J, leaving 13 bases between them. This CDR3 is built from 15 residues. The CDR3 protein is CASSFQRLGTDTQYF. The CDR3 bases are TGTGCCAGCAGTTTTCAACGGCTAGGGACAGATACGCAGTATTTT.

The V and J genes are TRBV7-2 and TRBJ1-5; D is ambiguous. Trimming cost V 5 bases and J 4 bases, with 9 bases left between them. This CDR3 comprises 13 residues. Germline lookup yields CDR1 SGHTA and CDR2 FQGNSA. This CDR3 is CASSPDGNQPQHF. In DNA form, the CDR3 reads TGTGCCAGCAGCCCGGACGGAAATCAGCCCCAGCATTTT.

The table lists this clone with a few counts. The chain recombines TRBV19 with TRBJ2-7; maybe TRBD1 (7 bases). Trimming cost V 7 bases and J 5 bases, with 18 bases left between them. The CDR3 sequence is 14 residues long. Germline CDR1 is LNHDA and CDR2 is SQIVND (reference sequence). The CDR3 nucleotides read TGTGCCAGTACGCCCGAGACAGGGAGGCACGAGCAGTACTTC. Amino acids: CASTPETGRHEQYF.

This clone came up a few times. The V gene is TRBV28, the J gene TRBJ1-1, with 7 bases lining up with TRBD1. Trimming cost V 4 bases and J 10 bases; bases outside gene matches: 3. CDR1 and CDR2 from the germline V gene are MDHEN and SYDVKM. CDR3 length equals 11 residues. This CDR3 is CASSSDRVAFF. DNA of the CDR3: TGTGCCAGCAGTTCAGACAGGGTAGCTTTCTTT. Full variable domain (outside the CDR3, taken from reference TRBV28 and TRBJ1-1): DVKVTQSSRYLVKRTGEKVFLECVQDMDHENMFWYRQDPGLGLRLIYFSYDVKMKEKGDIPEGYSVSREKKERFSLILESASTNQTSMYLCASSSDRVAFFGQGTRLTVV.

The chain links TRBV7-9 to TRBJ1-6; D call uncertain. Germline V gene sequence: CDR1 SEHNR, CDR2 FQNEAQ (reference sequence). Trimming cost V 2 bases and J 10 bases, with 9 bases left between them. This CDR3 spans 13 amino acids. The CDR3, as DNA: TGTGCCAGCAGCTTACGGCAGGACTCACCCCTCCACTTT. It yields the protein CASSLRQDSPLHF.

The V and J genes are TRBV30 and TRBJ2-3; the D is unclear. The CDR3 loop spans 13 amino acids. V dropped 0 bases and J dropped 9 bases, with 13 bases sitting between them. The germline CDR1 and CDR2 sequences are GTSNPN and SVGIG (reference sequence). DNA of the CDR3: TGTGCCTGGAGTGTACTAAACCTACGAACGCAGTATTTT. It encodes CAWSVLNLRTQYF.

The chain recombines TRBV7-2 with TRBJ2-1; D unresolved. Trimming removed 7 bases from V and 9 bases from J, with 13 bases in between. This CDR3 has 12 amino acids. Germline CDR1 SGHTA, CDR2 FQGNSA. CDR3 in amino acids: CASTLRPGEQFF. The CDR3 DNA follows: TGTGCCAGCACCCTCCGGCCGGGTGAGCAGTTCTTC.

The chain joins TRBV28 to TRBJ2-2; TRBD1 matches 8 bases. This CDR3 has 16 residues. Germline CDR1 is MDHEN and CDR2 is SYDVKM. Unmatched junction bases numbered 10, after V lost 6 bases and J lost 4 bases. The CDR3 loop reads CASSPARTGITGELFF. The CDR3, as DNA: TGTGCCAGCAGCCCAGCCCGGACAGGGATCACCGGGGAGCTGTTTTTT.

This clone was detected a few times. The chain carries TRBV6-6 and TRBJ2-7; D gene uncertain. Trimming removed 2 bases at V and 8 bases at J, with 16 bases between. CDR1 is MNHNY and CDR2 is SVGAGI in the germline V gene (reference sequence). This CDR3 has 14 residues. The CDR3 spells CASSYRVERAQQYF. The CDR3 coding sequence is TGTGCCAGCAGTTACAGGGTGGAAAGGGCGCAGCAGTACTTC.

The V gene is TRBV5-1, the J gene TRBJ2-6; 7 positions agree with TRBD1. Unmatched junction bases numbered 0, after V lost 0 bases and J lost 0 bases. This CDR3 is built from 16 residues. Germline assignment: CDR1 SGHRS and CDR2 YFSETQ. The CDR3 loop reads CASSLGQGSGANVLTF. CDR3 coding DNA: TGCGCCAGCAGCTTGGGACAGGGCTCTGGGGCCAACGTCCTGACTTTC.

This chain uses TRBV6-5 with TRBJ1-4; 7 nucleotides align to TRBD1. The CDR3 is 16 residues long. V lost 4 bases and J lost 4; bases outside the gene matches: 9. Looked up from germline, CDR1 is MNHEY and CDR2 is SVGAGI. Written as DNA, the CDR3 is TGTGCCAGCAGTTCGGCCTACCGGGACAGTAATGAAAAACTGTTTTTT. It specifies CASSSAYRDSNEKLFF.

This clone has only a few counts. The V call is TRBV5-5, the J call TRBJ1-5; TRBD1 aligns across 8 bases. The germline gives CDR1 SGHKS, CDR2 YYEKEE (reference sequence). This CDR3 region has 16 residues. J gave up 0 bases and V 0 bases, and 2 bases lay outside the gene matches. CDR3 sequence: CASSLDRGYSNQPQHF. The CDR3 DNA is TGTGCCAGCAGCTTGGACAGGGGGTATAGCAATCAGCCCCAGCATTTT.

The chain carries TRBV7-2 and TRBJ2-5; the D is unclear. CDR1 and CDR2 (germline): SGHTA, FQGNSA. The CDR3 extends over 13 amino acids. V lost 5 bases and J 2 bases, leaving 9 bases between the germline ends. CDR3 sequence reads: CASSVRRQETQYF. The CDR3 nucleotides are TGTGCCAGCAGCGTACGGCGTCAAGAGACCCAGTACTTC.

The table lists this clone with a few counts. V usage is TRBV29-1 and J usage is TRBJ2-7, with 7 bases that match TRBD1. V dropped 6 bases and J dropped 3; count of bases not matched to a gene: 11. Per the germline V gene, CDR1 is SQVTM and CDR2 is ANQGSEA. This CDR3 has 14 amino acids. The CDR3 loop is CSVRQGGENYEQYF. DNA for the CDR3: TGCAGCGTACGACAGGGCGGAGAGAACTACGAGCAGTACTTC.

The chain carries TRBV7-9 and TRBJ1-2, with D maybe TRBD1 (6 bases). This CDR3 has 16 amino acids. Between the trimmed V and J ends, which lost 0 bases and 8 bases, there was a span of 19 bases. Looked up from germline, CDR1 is SEHNR and CDR2 is FQNEAQ (reference sequence). CDR3 region: CASSLARFGGQGGYTF. DNA of the CDR3: TGTGCCAGCAGCTTAGCGCGGTTCGGTGGCCAGGGGGGCTACACCTTC.

The chain couples TRBV2 to TRBJ2-6; TRBD1 might be the D (6 bases). This CDR3 has 14 amino acids. From germline, CDR1 is SNHLY and CDR2 FYNNEI. Trimming pared 6 bases from V and 5 bases from J, leaving 11 bases between. Here the CDR3 DNA reads TGTGCCAGCAGGGCAGGGGTCCGGGCCAACGTCCTGACTTTC. It yields the protein CASRAGVRANVLTF.

The chain uses TRBV2 and TRBJ2-4; 9 positions agree with TRBD1. The germline V gene has CDR1 SNHLY and CDR2 FYNNEI. This CDR3 has 15 residues. V lost 5 bases and J lost 0; bases outside the gene matches: 2. CDR3 residues: CASSPGQGAKNIQYF. In DNA form, the CDR3 reads TGTGCCAGCAGTCCGGGACAGGGAGCCAAAAACATTCAGTACTTC.

V is TRBV7-6 and J is TRBJ2-2; possible D gene TRBD1, 5 bases. The ends were cut back, 11 bases at V and 6 bases at J, with 13 bases in the middle. Germline CDR1 is SGHVS and CDR2 is FNYEAQ. CDR3 length equals 12 residues. The DNA of the CDR3 is TGTGCCCATAGTGGGGCGGCCGGGGAGCTGTTTTTT. Its translation is CAHSGAAGELFF.

V and J are TRBV5-1 and TRBJ2-5; possibly TRBD2 for D (7 bases). V was pared by 2 bases and J by 4 bases, with 18 bases between. Germline CDR1 is SGHRS and CDR2 is YFSETQ. This CDR3 contains 16 residues. The CDR3 sequence: CASSLAATGGLETQYF. The DNA of the CDR3 is TGCGCCAGCAGCTTAGCCGCAACGGGGGGCCTAGAGACCCAGTACTTC.